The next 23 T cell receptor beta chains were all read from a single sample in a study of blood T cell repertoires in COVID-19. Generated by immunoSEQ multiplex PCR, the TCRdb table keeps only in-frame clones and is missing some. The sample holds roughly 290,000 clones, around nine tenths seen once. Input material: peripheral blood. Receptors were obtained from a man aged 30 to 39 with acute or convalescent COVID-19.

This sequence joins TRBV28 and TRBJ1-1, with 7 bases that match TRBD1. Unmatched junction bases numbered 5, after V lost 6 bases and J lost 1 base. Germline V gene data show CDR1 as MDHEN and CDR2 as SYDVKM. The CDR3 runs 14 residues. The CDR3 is CASRLNRGNTEAFF. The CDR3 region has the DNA TGTGCCAGCAGACTTAACAGGGGGAACACTGAAGCTTTCTTT.

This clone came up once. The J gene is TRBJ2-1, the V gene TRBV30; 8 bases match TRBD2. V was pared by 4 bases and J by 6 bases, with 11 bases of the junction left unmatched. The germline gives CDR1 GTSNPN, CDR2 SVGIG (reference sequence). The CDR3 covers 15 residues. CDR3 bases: TGTGCCTGGAATCCCGGACTAGCAGGGGTCAATGAGCAGTTCTTC. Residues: CAWNPGLAGVNEQFF.

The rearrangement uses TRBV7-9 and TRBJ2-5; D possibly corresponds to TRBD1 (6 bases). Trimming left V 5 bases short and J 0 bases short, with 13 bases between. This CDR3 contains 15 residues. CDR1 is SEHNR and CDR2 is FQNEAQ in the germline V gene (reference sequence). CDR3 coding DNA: TGTGCCAGCAGCGGACAGAACAATCACCAAGAGACCCAGTACTTC. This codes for CASSGQNNHQETQYF.

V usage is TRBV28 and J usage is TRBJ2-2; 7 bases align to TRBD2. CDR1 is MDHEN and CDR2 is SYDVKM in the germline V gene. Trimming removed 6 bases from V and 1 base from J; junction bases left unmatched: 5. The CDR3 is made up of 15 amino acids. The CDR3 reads CASSRPGGNTGELFF. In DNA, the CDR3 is TGTGCCAGCAGCCGTCCGGGGGGGAACACCGGGGAGCTGTTTTTT.

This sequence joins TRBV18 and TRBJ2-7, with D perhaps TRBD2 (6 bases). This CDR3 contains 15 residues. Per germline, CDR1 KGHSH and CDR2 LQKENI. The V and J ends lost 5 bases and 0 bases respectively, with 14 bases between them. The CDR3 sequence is CASSGPGLDSYEQYF. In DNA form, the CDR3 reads TGTGCCAGCTCAGGACCGGGACTTGACTCCTACGAGCAGTACTTC.

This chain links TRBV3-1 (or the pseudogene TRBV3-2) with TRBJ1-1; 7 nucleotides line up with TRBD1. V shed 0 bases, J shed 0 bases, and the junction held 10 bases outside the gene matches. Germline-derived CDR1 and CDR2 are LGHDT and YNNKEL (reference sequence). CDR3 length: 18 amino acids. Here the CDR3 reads CASSQDGTVYLMNTEAFF. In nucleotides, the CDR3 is TGTGCCAGCAGCCAAGATGGGACAGTATACTTGATGAACACTGAAGCTTTCTTT.

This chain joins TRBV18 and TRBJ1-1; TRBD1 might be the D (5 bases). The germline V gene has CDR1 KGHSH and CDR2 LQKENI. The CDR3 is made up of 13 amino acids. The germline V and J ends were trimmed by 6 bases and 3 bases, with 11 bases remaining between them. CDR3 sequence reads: CASSKSTDTEAFF. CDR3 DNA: TGTGCCAGCTCCAAATCGACAGACACTGAAGCTTTCTTT. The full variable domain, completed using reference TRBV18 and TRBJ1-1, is NAGVMQNPRHLVRRRGQEARLRCSPMKGHSHVYWYRQLPEEGLKFMVYLQKENIIDESGMPKERFSAEFPKEGPSILRIQQVVRGDSAAYFCASSKSTDTEAFFGQGTRLTVV.

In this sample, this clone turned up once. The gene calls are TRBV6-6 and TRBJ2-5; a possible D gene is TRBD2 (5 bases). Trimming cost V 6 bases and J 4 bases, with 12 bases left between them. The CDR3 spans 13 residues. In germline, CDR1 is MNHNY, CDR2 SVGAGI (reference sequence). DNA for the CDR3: TGTGCCAGCAGCTACCCGGCGGGAGAGACCCAGTACTTC. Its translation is CASSYPAGETQYF.

For the CDR3, the DNA is TGTGCCAGCAGTCCACCACCGGGACTAGCGGGGGGCGAGCAGTACTTC. It specifies CASSPPPGLAGGEQYF. The V and J genes are TRBV28 and TRBJ2-7; 15 nucleotides match TRBD2. Germline CDR1 reads MDHEN; CDR2 reads SYDVKM. The CDR3 is 16 amino acids. Losses at the gene ends were 5 bases for V and 6 bases for J; bases not matched to a gene: 8. The full variable domain, rest sourced from reference TRBV28 and TRBJ2-7, is DVKVTQSSRYLVKRTGEKVFLECVQDMDHENMFWYRQDPGLGLRLIYFSYDVKMKEKGDIPEGYSVSREKKERFSLILESASTNQTSMYLCASSPPPGLAGGEQYFGPGTRLTVT.

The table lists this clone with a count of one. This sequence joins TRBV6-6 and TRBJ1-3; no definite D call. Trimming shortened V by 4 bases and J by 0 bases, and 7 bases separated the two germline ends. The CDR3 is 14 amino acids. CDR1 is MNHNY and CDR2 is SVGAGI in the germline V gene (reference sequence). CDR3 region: CASSLTNSGNTIYF. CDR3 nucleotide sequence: TGTGCCAGCAGTTTGACTAACTCTGGAAACACCATATATTTT.

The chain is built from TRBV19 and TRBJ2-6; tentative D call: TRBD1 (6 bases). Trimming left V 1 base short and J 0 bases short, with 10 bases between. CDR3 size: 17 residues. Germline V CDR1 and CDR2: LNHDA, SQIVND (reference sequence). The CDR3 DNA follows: TGTGCCAGTAGTATAGTCGACAGGCCCTCTGGGGCCAACGTCCTGACTTTC. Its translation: CASSIVDRPSGANVLTF. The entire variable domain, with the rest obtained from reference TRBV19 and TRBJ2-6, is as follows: DGGITQSPKYLFRKEGQNVTLSCEQNLNHDAMYWYRQDPGQGLRLIYYSQIVNDFQKGDIAEGYSVSREKKESFPLTVTSAQKNPTAFYLCASSIVDRPSGANVLTFGAGSRLTVL.

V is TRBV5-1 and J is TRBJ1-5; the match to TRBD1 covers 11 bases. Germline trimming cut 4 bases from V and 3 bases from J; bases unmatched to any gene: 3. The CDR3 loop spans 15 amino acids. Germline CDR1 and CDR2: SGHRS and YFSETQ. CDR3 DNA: TGCGCCAGCAGCCGGACAGGGGGCAACAATCAGCCCCAGCATTTT. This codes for CASSRTGGNNQPQHF.

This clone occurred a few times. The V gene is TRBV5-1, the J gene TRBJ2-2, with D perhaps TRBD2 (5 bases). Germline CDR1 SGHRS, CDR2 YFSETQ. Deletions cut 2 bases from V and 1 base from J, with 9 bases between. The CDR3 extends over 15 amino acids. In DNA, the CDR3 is TGCGCCAGCAGCTTCGGCGGGCTGAACACCGGGGAGCTGTTTTTT. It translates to CASSFGGLNTGELFF.

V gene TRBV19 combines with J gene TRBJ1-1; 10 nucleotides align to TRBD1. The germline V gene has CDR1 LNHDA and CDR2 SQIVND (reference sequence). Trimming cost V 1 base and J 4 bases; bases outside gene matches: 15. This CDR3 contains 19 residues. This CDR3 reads CASSIANPGQGSVGTEAFF. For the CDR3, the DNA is TGTGCCAGTAGTATAGCAAACCCGGGACAGGGGTCGGTCGGCACTGAAGCTTTCTTT.

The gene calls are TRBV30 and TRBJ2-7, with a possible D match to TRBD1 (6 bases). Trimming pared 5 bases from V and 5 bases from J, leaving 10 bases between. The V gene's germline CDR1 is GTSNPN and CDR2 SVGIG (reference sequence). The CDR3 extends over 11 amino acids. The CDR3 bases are TGTGCCTGGCAGGGGATCCACGAGCAGTACTTC. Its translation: CAWQGIHEQYF.

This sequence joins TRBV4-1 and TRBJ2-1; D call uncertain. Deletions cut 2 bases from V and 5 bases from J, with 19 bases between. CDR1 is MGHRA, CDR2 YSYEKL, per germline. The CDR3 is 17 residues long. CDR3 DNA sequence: TGCGCCAGCAGCCAAAGCCCCACTGGCGGAATTAACAATGAGCAGTTCTTC. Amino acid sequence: CASSQSPTGGINNEQFF.

In DNA, the CDR3 is TGTGCCAGCTCACCTAGGAGGAAGAGCTCTGGAAACACCATATATTTT. As protein: CASSPRRKSSGNTIYF. V and J are TRBV18 and TRBJ1-3; D gene uncertain. The V and J ends lost 3 bases and 0 bases respectively, with 12 bases between them. Germline loops: CDR1 KGHSH, CDR2 LQKENI. The CDR3 is 16 amino acids.

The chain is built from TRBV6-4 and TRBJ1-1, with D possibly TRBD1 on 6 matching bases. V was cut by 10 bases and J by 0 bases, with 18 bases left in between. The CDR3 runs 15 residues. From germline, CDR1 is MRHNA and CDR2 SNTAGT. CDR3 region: CANTRVQGLNTEAFF. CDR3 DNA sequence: TGTGCCAACACTAGGGTTCAGGGGCTGAACACTGAAGCTTTCTTT.

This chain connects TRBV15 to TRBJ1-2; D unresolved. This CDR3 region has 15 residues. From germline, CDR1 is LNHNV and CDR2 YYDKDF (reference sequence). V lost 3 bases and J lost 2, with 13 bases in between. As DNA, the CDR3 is TGTGCCACCAGCAGTAGGAGGGAATCAAACTATGGCTACACCTTC. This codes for CATSSRRESNYGYTF.

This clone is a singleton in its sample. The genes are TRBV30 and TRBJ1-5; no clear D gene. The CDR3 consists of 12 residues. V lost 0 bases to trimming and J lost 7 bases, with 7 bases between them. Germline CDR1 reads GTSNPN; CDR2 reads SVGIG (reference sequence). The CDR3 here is CAWSVGAQPQHF. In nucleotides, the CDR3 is TGTGCCTGGAGTGTAGGAGCACAGCCCCAGCATTTT.

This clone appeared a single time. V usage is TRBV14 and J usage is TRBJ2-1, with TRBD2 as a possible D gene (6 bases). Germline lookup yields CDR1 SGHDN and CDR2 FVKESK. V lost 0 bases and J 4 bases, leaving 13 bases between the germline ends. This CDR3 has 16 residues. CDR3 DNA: TGTGCCAGCAGCCAAGAGAGGAGGGACGGTTACAATGAGCAGTTCTTC. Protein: CASSQERRDGYNEQFF.

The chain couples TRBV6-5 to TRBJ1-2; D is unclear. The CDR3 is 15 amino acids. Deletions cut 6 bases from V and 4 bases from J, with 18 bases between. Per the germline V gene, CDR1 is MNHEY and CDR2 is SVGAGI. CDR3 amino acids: CASRLRETGSYGYTF. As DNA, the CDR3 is TGTGCCAGCAGACTAAGGGAGACCGGAAGCTATGGCTACACCTTC.

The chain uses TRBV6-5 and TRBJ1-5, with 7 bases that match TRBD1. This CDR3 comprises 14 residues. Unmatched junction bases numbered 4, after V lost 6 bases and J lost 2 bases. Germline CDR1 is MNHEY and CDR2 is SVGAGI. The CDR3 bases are TGTGCCAGCAGCGACAGGGAACGCAATCAGCCCCAGCATTTT. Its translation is CASSDRERNQPQHF.